The next 7 T cell receptor beta chains were all read from a single sample in a study of T-cell reconstitution after alpha-beta-depleted transplantation in children. TCRbeta library preparation incorporated unique molecular identifiers. MiXCR, applied by TCRdb to the PCR reads, yields one record per CDR3 protein. Found here are hundreds of thousands of distinct CDR3 sequences, around a tenth of them singletons; the top ten hold roughly 7%. This specimen was PBMCs, taken before TCRalphabeta/CD19-depleted stem cell transplant. Source of these receptors: a boy under two years old with acute myeloid leukemia, due to receive a stem cell transplant.

This sequence joins TRBV19 and TRBJ1-5; no clear D. The V end was cut by 2 bases, the J end by 7 bases, with 9 bases between. Germline V lookup: CDR1 LNHDA, CDR2 SQIVND (reference sequence). This CDR3 is built from 13 residues. CDR3 bases: TGTGCCAGTAGTATAATCTTGGGGCAGCCCCAGCATTTT. Protein product: CASSIILGQPQHF. The full variable domain, in which reference TRBV19 and TRBJ1-5 provide the parts outside the CDR3, is DGGITQSPKYLFRKEGQNVTLSCEQNLNHDAMYWYRQDPGQGLRLIYYSQIVNDFQKGDIAEGYSVSREKKESFPLTVTSAQKNPTAFYLCASSIILGQPQHFGDGTRLSIL.

This clonotype was seen repeatedly, ten times or more. The chain combines TRBV7-9 with TRBJ2-1, with a possible D match to TRBD2 (6 bases). Germline loops: CDR1 SEHNR, CDR2 FQNEAQ (reference sequence). V gave up 5 bases and J gave up 6 bases, with 20 bases separating them. CDR3 length: 16 residues. CDR3 sequence: CASSPTAWGVSNEQFF. The CDR3 DNA reads TGTGCCAGCAGCCCGACCGCCTGGGGGGTCTCCAATGAGCAGTTCTTC.

This clonotype was picked up many times. The chain carries TRBV2 and TRBJ1-6, with 7 positions matching TRBD1. V gave up 3 bases and J gave up 10 bases; unmatched junction bases: 6. Germline CDR1 and CDR2: SNHLY and FYNNEI. The CDR3 totals 14 residues. CDR3 bases: TGTGCCAGCAGTGAGACAGGGATGGGATCACCCCTCCACTTT. It encodes CASSETGMGSPLHF.

This clonotype was seen many times. The V call is TRBV10-3, the J call TRBJ2-3, with D possibly TRBD2 on 5 matching bases. Germline CDR1 reads ENHRY; CDR2 reads SYGVKD. V was trimmed by 6 bases and J by 2 bases, leaving 12 bases between them. The CDR3 length is 14 residues. CDR3 loop: CAISERGFTDTQYF. The CDR3 nucleotides are TGTGCCATCAGCGAACGGGGATTCACAGATACGCAGTATTTT.

This clonotype was counted once. With a much larger clone just one base away, this may be a read error. CDR3 protein: CASSEDPWRRSYEQYF. CDR3 DNA: TGTGCCAGCAGTGAGGACCCTTGGCGCCGCTCCTACGAGCAGTACTTC. The chain uses TRBV2 and TRBJ2-7; no definite D call. Germline values: CDR1 SNHLY, CDR2 FYNNEI. V was shortened by 3 bases and J by 0 bases, with 15 bases between the two germline ends. The CDR3 loop spans 16 amino acids. Looking up the rest from reference TRBV2 and TRBJ2-7 gives the full variable domain: EPEVTQTPSHQVTQMGQEVILRCVPISNHLYFYWYRQILGQKVEFLVSFYNNEISEKSEIFDDQFSVERPDGSNFTLKIRSTKLEDSAMYFCASSEDPWRRSYEQYFGPGTRLTVT.

This clonotype was observed many times. V gene TRBV6-5 combines with J gene TRBJ2-7; 10 bases match TRBD1. CDR1 MNHEY and CDR2 SVGAGI come from the germline V gene. The CDR3 length is 16 residues. J lost 0 bases, V lost 4 bases, and 6 bases had no gene match. DNA of the CDR3: TGTGCCAGCAGTTCCCCTTGGACAGGGGGCTCCTACGAGCAGTACTTC. This sequence encodes CASSSPWTGGSYEQYF.

This clonotype was found many times. The chain combines TRBV21-1 with TRBJ2-7; the DNA was not compared with TRBD1, the D call given in the table. TRBV21-1 is recorded as a pseudogene. This CDR3 comprises 18 residues. CDR3 loop: CASSNGRKHRGGSYEQYF. CDR3 sequence (DNA): TGTGCCAGCAGCAACGGACGGAAGCACAGGGGGGGGTCCTACGAGCAGTACTTC.